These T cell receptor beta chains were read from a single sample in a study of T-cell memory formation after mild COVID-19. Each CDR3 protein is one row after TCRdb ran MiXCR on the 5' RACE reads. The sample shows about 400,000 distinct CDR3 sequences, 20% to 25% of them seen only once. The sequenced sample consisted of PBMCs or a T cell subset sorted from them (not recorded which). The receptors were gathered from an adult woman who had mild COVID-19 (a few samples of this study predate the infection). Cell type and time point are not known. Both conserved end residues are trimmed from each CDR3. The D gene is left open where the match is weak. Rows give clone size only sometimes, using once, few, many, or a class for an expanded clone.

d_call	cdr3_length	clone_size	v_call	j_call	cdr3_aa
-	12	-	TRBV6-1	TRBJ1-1	ASSEIRGFTEAF
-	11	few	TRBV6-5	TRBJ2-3	ASSLGTQDTQY
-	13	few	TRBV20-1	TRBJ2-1	SARGRRNSYNEQF
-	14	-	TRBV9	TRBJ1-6	ASSSRESPYNSPLH
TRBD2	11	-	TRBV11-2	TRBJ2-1	ASSWTSVNEQF
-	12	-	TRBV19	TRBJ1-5	ASSMDTGFQPQH
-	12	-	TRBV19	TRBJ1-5	ASRRSGSNQPQH
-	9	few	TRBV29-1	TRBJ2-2	SVGDTGELF
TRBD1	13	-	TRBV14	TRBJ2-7	ASSQTGQGRGEQY
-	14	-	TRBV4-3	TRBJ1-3	ASSQDRTVSGNTIY
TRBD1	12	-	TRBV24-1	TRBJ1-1	ATSDVRQGSKAF
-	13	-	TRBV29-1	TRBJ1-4	SAATGSSTNEKLF
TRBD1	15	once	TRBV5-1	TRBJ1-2	ASSLPGTGTSNYGYT
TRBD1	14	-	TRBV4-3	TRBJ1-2	ASSQVGDRGDYGYT
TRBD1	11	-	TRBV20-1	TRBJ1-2	SATKTGNYGYT
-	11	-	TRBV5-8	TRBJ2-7	ASRSVGSYEQY
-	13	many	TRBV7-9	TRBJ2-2	ASSPETDLTGELF
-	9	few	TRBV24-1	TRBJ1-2	ATSDLFGYT
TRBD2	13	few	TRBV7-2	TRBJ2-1	ASKAGGLSYNEQF
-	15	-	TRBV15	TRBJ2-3	ASSRGGLPSAKDTQY
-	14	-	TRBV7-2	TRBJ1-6	ASSTLAGALDSPLH
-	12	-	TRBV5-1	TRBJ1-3	ASSLTGPSDTIY
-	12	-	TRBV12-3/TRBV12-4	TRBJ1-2	ASSKGQTSAGYT
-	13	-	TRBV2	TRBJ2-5	ASSEATRGGETQY
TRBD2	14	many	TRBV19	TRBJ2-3	ASSIDTSGRTDTQY
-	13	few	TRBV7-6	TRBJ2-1	ASSLAGALVNEQF
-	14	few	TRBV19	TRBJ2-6	ASIAGGTSGANVLT
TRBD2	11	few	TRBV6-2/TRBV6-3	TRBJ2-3	ASSYSRLAEKY
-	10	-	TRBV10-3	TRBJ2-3	AISELGDTQY
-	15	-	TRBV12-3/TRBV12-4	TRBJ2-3	ASSFRDTGKSADTQY
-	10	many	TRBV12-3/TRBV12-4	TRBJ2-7	ASRGQTYEQY
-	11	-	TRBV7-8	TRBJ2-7	ASSANRDREQY
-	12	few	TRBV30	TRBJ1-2	AWTQGGLNYGYT
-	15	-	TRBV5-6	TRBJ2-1	ASSIRQTSFSYNEQF
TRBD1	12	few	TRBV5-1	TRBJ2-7	ASSPTGRTYEQY
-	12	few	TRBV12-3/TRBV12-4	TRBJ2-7	ASSFFGSSYEQY
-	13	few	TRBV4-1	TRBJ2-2	ASKGLGANTGELF
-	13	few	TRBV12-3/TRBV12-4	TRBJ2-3	ASRGTHMGTDTQY
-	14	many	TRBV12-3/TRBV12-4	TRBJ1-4	ASSLRGPAANEKLF
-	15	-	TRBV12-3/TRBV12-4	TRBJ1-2	ASSPHRLGQSNYGYT
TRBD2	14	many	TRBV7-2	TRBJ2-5	ASSLSSGRLAETQY
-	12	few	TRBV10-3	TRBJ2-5	AISESAAQETQY
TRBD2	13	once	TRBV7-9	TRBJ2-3	ASRGGERGTDTQY
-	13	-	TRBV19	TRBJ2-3	ASSTSGTPTDTQY
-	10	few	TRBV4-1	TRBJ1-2	ASSHGGYGYT
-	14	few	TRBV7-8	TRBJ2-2	ASSLVFGTNTGELF
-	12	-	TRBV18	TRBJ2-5	ASSPELAVETQY
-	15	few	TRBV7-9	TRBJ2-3	ASSLGPRRVGTDTQY
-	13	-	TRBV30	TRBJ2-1	AWSEGTGAYNEQF
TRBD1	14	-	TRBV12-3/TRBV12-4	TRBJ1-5	ASTTLMDRGHQPQH
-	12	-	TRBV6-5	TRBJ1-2	ASSFRSRVYGYT
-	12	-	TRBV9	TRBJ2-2	ASSVAWNTGELF